These 26 T cell receptor beta chains came from one sample sequenced in a study of OX40 agonist ivuxolimab in advanced cancers. Repertoires were generated with immunoSEQ multiplex PCR, while TCRdb's copy carries only in-frame clones and drops some. The table lists approximately 64,000 clones, roughly 85% of them singletons. Material: CD4+ or CD8+ T cells sorted from blood, obtained in a trial of the OX40 agonist ivuxolimab. The receptors shown here come from an adult with an advanced solid tumor such as melanoma, head and neck, liver or kidney cancer.

V gene TRBV4-2 combines with J gene TRBJ1-3; D is uncertain. Germline V lookup: CDR1 LGHNA, CDR2 YNFKEQ. V was pared by 0 bases and J by 3 bases, with 9 bases between. The CDR3 is 15 residues long. CDR3 loop: CASSQDLAVGNTIYF. The CDR3 bases are TGTGCCAGCAGCCAAGATCTGGCGGTTGGAAACACCATATATTTT.

The rearrangement uses TRBV7-9 and TRBJ2-1, with 10 bases lining up with TRBD2. CDR1 is SEHNR, CDR2 FQNEAQ, per germline (reference sequence). J lost 9 bases, V lost 4 bases, and 9 bases had no gene match. This CDR3 has 15 amino acids. This CDR3 is CASSSSGTSVSEQFF. The CDR3 nucleotides are TGTGCCAGCAGCTCGTCCGGGACTAGCGTTAGTGAGCAGTTCTTC.

The V call is TRBV7-2, the J call TRBJ2-3; 8 bases are shared with TRBD2. CDR1 and CDR2 from the germline V gene are SGHTA and FQGNSA. V shed 1 base, J shed 6 bases, and the junction held 3 bases outside the gene matches. There are 14 residues in the CDR3. The CDR3 is CASSLGGGHDTQYF. For the CDR3, the DNA is TGTGCCAGCAGCTTAGGCGGGGGGCACGATACGCAGTATTTT.

This chain uses TRBV7-2 with TRBJ2-3; D is ambiguous. Germline lookup yields CDR1 SGHTA and CDR2 FQGNSA. The CDR3 has 17 amino acids. V lost 1 base and J lost 3, with 17 bases in between. This chain's CDR3 is CASSLVSSTPGTDTQYF. The CDR3 coding sequence is TGTGCCAGCAGCTTAGTCTCGTCCACCCCCGGAACAGATACGCAGTATTTT.

The chain recombines TRBV7-5 with TRBJ2-2; TRBD1, the table's D call, was not compared with the DNA. TRBV7-5 is deemed a pseudogene. The CDR3 is 16 residues long. CDR3 protein: CVRSQRDRGNTGELFF. In DNA form, the CDR3 reads TGTGTCAGAAGCCAAAGAGACAGGGGGAACACCGGGGAGCTGTTTTTT.

The J gene is TRBJ2-5, the V gene TRBV7-2; D not certain. Trimming left V 1 base short and J 1 base short, with 7 bases between. From germline, CDR1 is SGHTA and CDR2 FQGNSA. This CDR3 spans 14 amino acids. The CDR3 DNA is TGTGCCAGCAGCTTAGGGCGGACCCAAGAGACCCAGTACTTC. The encoded protein is CASSLGRTQETQYF. The variable domain in full, completed from reference TRBV7-2 and TRBJ2-5, reads GAGVSQSPSNKVTEKGKDVELRCDPISGHTALYWYRQSLGQGLEFLIYFQGNSAPDKSGLPSDRFSAERTGGSVSTLTIQRTQQEDSAVYLCASSLGRTQETQYFGPGTRLLVL.

In its sample, this clone was seen a few times. This chain joins TRBV5-1 and TRBJ1-4; a weak D match, TRBD1 (5 bases). Germline V lookup: CDR1 SGHRS, CDR2 YFSETQ. The CDR3 length is 15 residues. Trimming removed 2 bases from V and 10 bases from J, with 18 bases in between. The CDR3 bases are TGCGCCAGCAGCTTTGGTGGCGTCCAGGGAGGAAAACTGTTTTTT. This encodes CASSFGGVQGGKLFF.

The V and J genes are TRBV4-2 and TRBJ1-5, with D tentatively TRBD1 (5 bases). V lost 0 bases, J lost 6 bases, and 9 bases lay in between. This CDR3 spans 14 amino acids. Looked up from germline, CDR1 is LGHNA and CDR2 is YNFKEQ. CDR3 region: CASSQDRGGQPQHF. The CDR3 DNA reads as TGTGCCAGCAGCCAAGATCGGGGGGGTCAGCCCCAGCATTTT.

The genes are TRBV23-1 and TRBJ2-3, with 12 positions matching TRBD1. TRBV23-1 is an open reading frame, and its role is uncertain. CDR3 length: 18 amino acids. V was clipped by 4 bases and J by 1 base; unmatched bases: 9. As DNA, the CDR3 is TGCGCCAGCAGTCGGGGGACAGGGGGCGCCTTGGGCACAGATACGCAGTATTTT. Its protein product is CASSRGTGGALGTDTQYF.

The chain uses TRBV5-8 and TRBJ2-3; TRBD2 aligns across 9 bases. The germline CDR1 and CDR2 sequences are SGHTS and YDEGEE. The junction had 10 bases not matched to a gene; V was cut back by 2 bases and J by 3 bases. This CDR3 comprises 17 residues. Here the CDR3 DNA reads TGTGCCAGCAGCTTCCCTCTAGCGGGGAGGGGGACAGATACGCAGTATTTT. Amino acids: CASSFPLAGRGTDTQYF.

The chain has TRBV7-9 and TRBJ2-3, with D hard to call. The V gene lost 1 base and the J gene lost 5 bases, with 4 bases spanning the gap. The germline CDR1 and CDR2 sequences are SEHNR and FQNEAQ (reference sequence). There are 12 residues in the CDR3. The CDR3 loop reads CASSLVGDTQYF. CDR3 in DNA: TGTGCCAGCAGCTTAGTTGGAGATACGCAGTATTTT.

The chain employs TRBV18 and TRBJ1-1; tentatively, D is TRBD1 (5 bases). This CDR3 is 14 amino acids long. In germline, CDR1 is KGHSH, CDR2 LQKENI. V dropped 4 bases and J dropped 3 bases, with 12 bases sitting between them. CDR3 loop: CASSQQVGDTEAFF. The DNA for the CDR3 is TGTGCCAGCTCACAACAGGTGGGGGACACTGAAGCTTTCTTT.

The chain links TRBV2 to TRBJ1-5, with D perhaps matching TRBD1 (5 bases). Deletions cut 9 bases from V and 3 bases from J, with 9 bases between. The CDR3 length is 12 residues. The V gene's germline CDR1 is SNHLY and CDR2 FYNNEI. The CDR3 here is CASTGNNQPQHF. The CDR3, as DNA: TGTGCCAGTACAGGAAACAATCAGCCCCAGCATTTT.

The rearrangement uses TRBV11-2 and TRBJ1-1; D remains ambiguous. Germline CDR1 and CDR2: SGHAT and FQNNGV. Trimming stripped 7 bases from V and 0 bases from J, with 9 bases between. CDR3 size: 13 residues. In nucleotides, the CDR3 is TGTGCCAGCATAAACAGCATGAACACTGAAGCTTTCTTT. Translation: CASINSMNTEAFF.

The count of this clone is one. The chain links TRBV6-6 to TRBJ1-3; a possible D gene is TRBD1 (5 bases). Germline lookup yields CDR1 MNHNY and CDR2 SVGAGI (reference sequence). V lost 4 bases and J 1 base, leaving 8 bases between the germline ends. The length of the CDR3 is 14 residues. CDR3 sequence (DNA): TGTGCCAGCAGTTTCGACAGATCTGGAAACACCATATATTTT. Its translation: CASSFDRSGNTIYF.

The chain recombines TRBV7-7 with TRBJ1-5; D ambiguous. Trimming cost V 4 bases and J 0 bases, with 16 bases left between them. This CDR3 comprises 17 residues. CDR1 is SSHAT, CDR2 FNYEAQ, per germline (reference sequence). The CDR3 spells CASSSRPVLYSNQPQHF. CDR3 bases: TGTGCCAGCAGCTCCAGGCCAGTCCTGTATAGCAATCAGCCCCAGCATTTT.

This chain connects TRBV4-1 to TRBJ2-5, with a tentative D call TRBD2 (6 bases). With 3 bases removed from V and 5 bases from J, the gap between germline ends came to 25 bases. This CDR3 is 18 amino acids long. Germline V gene sequence: CDR1 MGHRA, CDR2 YSYEKL. CDR3 nucleotides: TGCGCCAGCAGCCAGTCCCTTCAGAGTGGGATTCGGGGGGAGACCCAGTACTTC. Translation: CASSQSLQSGIRGETQYF.

This sequence joins TRBV29-1 and TRBJ2-3; no clear D gene. This CDR3 region has 13 residues. V was clipped by 0 bases and J by 5 bases, with 9 bases between them. Germline loops: CDR1 SQVTM, CDR2 ANQGSEA. CDR3 sequence reads: CSVEDPRRDTQYF. CDR3 bases: TGCAGCGTTGAAGATCCGAGGAGAGATACGCAGTATTTT.

V and J are TRBV28 and TRBJ1-2, with D hard to call. CDR1 MDHEN and CDR2 SYDVKM come from the germline V gene. V was pared by 4 bases and J by 4 bases, with 7 bases between. The CDR3 covers 12 residues. The CDR3 loop reads CASSWGTYGYTF. Written as DNA, the CDR3 is TGTGCCAGCAGTTGGGGTACCTATGGCTACACCTTC.

The chain recombines TRBV4-3 with TRBJ2-1; possible D gene TRBD1, 6 bases. Germline CDR1 and CDR2: LGHNA and YSLEER. The CDR3 runs 15 residues. V was shortened by 3 bases and J by 7 bases, with 16 bases between the two germline ends. The CDR3 coding sequence is TGCGCCAGCAGCCACCAACTCGAACAGGGTAATGAGCAGTTCTTC. This translates into CASSHQLEQGNEQFF.

This chain joins TRBV7-6 and TRBJ2-7; 9 bases are shared with TRBD1. This CDR3 has 13 residues. V shed 4 bases and J 7 bases; nucleotides not matched to a gene: 5. From germline, CDR1 is SGHVS and CDR2 FNYEAQ. The CDR3 nucleotides read TGTGCCAGCAGCTCATACAGGGGGCAAGAGCAGTACTTC. Translated: CASSSYRGQEQYF.

For this clone: Other DNA sequences in this sample translate to the same CDR3. This chain links TRBV19 with TRBJ2-2, with 7 positions matching TRBD1. The germline V gene encodes CDR1 LNHDA and CDR2 SQIVND (reference sequence). CDR3 size: 15 residues. With V trimmed by 7 bases and J by 2 bases, 7 bases remained unmatched. CDR3 bases: TGTGCCAGTACCCGGACAGGAGTTAACACCGGGGAGCTGTTTTTT. This gives the protein CASTRTGVNTGELFF.

The V and J genes are TRBV6-1 and TRBJ1-2, with D possibly being TRBD1 (5 bases). V lost 3 bases and J 4 bases, leaving 15 bases between the germline ends. The CDR3 is made up of 15 amino acids. The germline V gene encodes CDR1 MNHNS and CDR2 SASEGT. The CDR3 DNA reads TGTGCCAGCAGTGACGGTGGGGGGGTCGGCTATGGCTACACCTTC. This codes for CASSDGGGVGYGYTF.

This clone was seen once. V and J are TRBV7-2 and TRBJ2-2; D is possibly TRBD2 (5 bases). The V end was cut by 5 bases, the J end by 6 bases, with 13 bases between. Germline V gene lookup returns CDR1 SGHTA and CDR2 FQGNSA. The CDR3 runs 14 residues. CDR3 amino acids: CASSQSSGSGELFF. CDR3 sequence (DNA): TGTGCCAGCAGCCAGTCGTCGGGATCCGGGGAGCTGTTTTTT.

The chain couples TRBV7-9 to TRBJ2-2; D might be TRBD1 or TRBD2, each matching 6 bases. The CDR3 length is 16 residues. The ends were cut back, 5 bases at V and 5 bases at J, with 18 bases in the middle. CDR1 and CDR2 from the germline V gene are SEHNR and FQNEAQ (reference sequence). The DNA of the CDR3 is TGTGCCAGCAGCCGGGGGACAACGCCGGGGACCGGGGAGCTGTTTTTT. Protein product: CASSRGTTPGTGELFF.

This chain joins TRBV7-2 and TRBJ2-2; the D is unclear. The CDR3 is 12 amino acids. V was trimmed by 3 bases and J by 7 bases, leaving 6 bases between them. Germline V gene data show CDR1 as SGHTA and CDR2 as FQGNSA. The DNA of the CDR3 is TGTGCCAGCAGCTTTCCGGTCGGGGAGCTGTTTTTT. It yields the protein CASSFPVGELFF.